Each of the 14 T cell receptor beta chains below was sequenced from the same sample in a study of T cell responses to AZD1222 COVID-19 vaccine. Clones were read by immunoSEQ multiplex PCR, and TCRdb kept only the in-frame ones, dropping some. The data hold about 69,000 clones, with 70% to 90% observed a single time. The source material was peripheral blood, sampled 28 days after the second AZD1222 dose. These receptors were taken from an adult who received the AZD1222 COVID-19 vaccine.

The rearrangement uses TRBV24-1 and TRBJ2-1, with D perhaps matching TRBD2 (6 bases). The CDR3 has 15 amino acids. The germline V gene has CDR1 KGHDR and CDR2 SFDVKD. V lost 4 bases to trimming and J lost 7 bases, with 16 bases between them. The chain's CDR3 is CATSDPGIAGNEQFF. CDR3 nucleotides: TGTGCCACCAGTGACCCCGGGATTGCGGGGAATGAGCAGTTCTTC.

This rearrangement joins TRBV20-1 to TRBJ2-1, with no clear D. CDR3 length: 10 residues. V lost 5 bases to trimming and J lost 8 bases, with 7 bases between them. Germline V gene lookup returns CDR1 DFQATT and CDR2 SNEGSKA (reference sequence). CDR3 sequence reads: CSALGDEQFF. The CDR3 DNA sequence: TGCAGTGCTCTTGGTGATGAGCAGTTCTTC.

The V gene is TRBV3-1 (or the pseudogene TRBV3-2), the J gene TRBJ1-2; D not certain. Trimming removed 2 bases from V and 6 bases from J, with 7 bases in between. CDR3 length: 12 amino acids. Germline V gene lookup returns CDR1 LGHDT and CDR2 YNNKEL (reference sequence). The CDR3 here is CASSQYRDGYTF. Written as DNA, the CDR3 is TGTGCCAGCAGCCAATATCGAGATGGCTACACCTTC.

The chain joins TRBV12-3 or TRBV12-4 to TRBJ1-2; D gene unclear. Trimming removed 3 bases at V and 4 bases at J, with 9 bases between. The CDR3 runs 13 residues. The CDR3 region is CASSFQDGYGYTF. CDR3 nucleotide sequence: TGTGCCAGCAGTTTCCAGGATGGCTATGGCTACACCTTC.

V and J are TRBV7-6 and TRBJ1-1; 12 nucleotides agree with TRBD1. The V gene's germline CDR1 is SGHVS and CDR2 FNYEAQ. The CDR3 loop spans 16 amino acids. V was pared by 5 bases and J by 4 bases, with 8 bases of the junction left unmatched. The CDR3 DNA follows: TGTGCCAGCAGCAAAGGGACAGGGGGCAGAGGCACTGAAGCTTTCTTT. It translates to CASSKGTGGRGTEAFF.

This chain joins TRBV19 and TRBJ1-2; maybe TRBD1 (5 bases). Trimming took 4 bases from V and 0 from J, leaving 6 bases between them. Germline CDR1 reads LNHDA; CDR2 reads SQIVND (reference sequence). The CDR3 has 13 residues. The CDR3 coding sequence is TGTGCCAGTAGTAGGGACCCTAACTATGGCTACACCTTC. This sequence encodes CASSRDPNYGYTF. Looking up the rest from reference TRBV19 and TRBJ1-2 gives the full variable domain: DGGITQSPKYLFRKEGQNVTLSCEQNLNHDAMYWYRQDPGQGLRLIYYSQIVNDFQKGDIAEGYSVSREKKESFPLTVTSAQKNPTAFYLCASSRDPNYGYTFGSGTRLTVV.

This clone was counted a few times. The chain joins TRBV28 to TRBJ2-2; unclear D gene. V lost 5 bases to trimming and J lost 6 bases, with 10 bases between them. The CDR3 has 13 residues. Germline CDR1 and CDR2: MDHEN and SYDVKM. The CDR3 spells CASSNGLAGELFF. CDR3 in DNA: TGTGCCAGCAGTAACGGGTTAGCCGGGGAGCTGTTTTTT.

This clone was found a few times. The V and J genes are TRBV6-5 and TRBJ1-1; 8 positions match TRBD1. With V trimmed by 3 bases and J by 0 bases, 6 bases remained unmatched. This CDR3 comprises 16 residues. Germline loops: CDR1 MNHEY, CDR2 SVGAGI. In nucleotides, the CDR3 is TGTGCCAGCAGTTATTCCCCGACAGGGGTGAACACTGAAGCTTTCTTT. Translating it yields CASSYSPTGVNTEAFF.

The V gene is TRBV6-5, the J gene TRBJ1-3, with 10 bases aligning to TRBD1. Losses at the gene ends were 2 bases for V and 7 bases for J; bases not matched to a gene: 8. This CDR3 contains 16 residues. Germline assignment: CDR1 MNHEY and CDR2 SVGAGI. The CDR3 DNA reads as TGTGCCAGCAGTTACGCGACAGGGGGCGTTGGGAACACCATATATTTT. Residues: CASSYATGGVGNTIYF.

V gene TRBV12-5 combines with J gene TRBJ2-1; 9 bases are shared with TRBD1. Germline V gives CDR1 LGHNT, CDR2 FRNRAP. The CDR3 spans 17 residues. With V trimmed by 4 bases and J by 6 bases, 13 bases remained unmatched. The CDR3 reads CASGSIGGQGKFNEQFF. CDR3 nucleotide sequence: TGTGCTAGTGGTTCCATCGGGGGACAGGGTAAGTTCAATGAGCAGTTCTTC. Together with reference TRBV12-5 and TRBJ2-1, the CDR3 gives the full variable domain: DARVTQTPRHKVTEMGQEVTMRCQPILGHNTVFWYRQTMMQGLELLAYFRNRAPLDDSGMPKDRFSAEMPDATLATLKIQPSEPRDSAVYFCASGSIGGQGKFNEQFFGPGTRLTVL.

The rearrangement joins TRBV10-3 to TRBJ2-5; D is undetermined. The CDR3 consists of 13 residues. Germline CDR1 and CDR2: ENHRY and SYGVKD. The V and J ends lost 8 bases and 1 base respectively, with 11 bases between them. The CDR3 DNA sequence: TGTGCCATCGGCCTCAATCTCCAAGAGACCCAGTACTTC. It is translated as CAIGLNLQETQYF.

The J gene is TRBJ2-3, the V gene TRBV19; tentative D call: TRBD1 (6 bases). In germline, CDR1 is LNHDA, CDR2 SQIVND (reference sequence). The CDR3 is made up of 11 amino acids. Trimming took 6 bases from V and 8 from J, leaving 9 bases between them. This CDR3 is CASRLQGTQYF. For the CDR3, the DNA is TGTGCCAGTAGACTACAGGGTACGCAGTATTTT.

The chain carries TRBV4-2 and TRBJ1-4; 8 bases fit TRBD1. This CDR3 is built from 16 residues. Germline lookup yields CDR1 LGHNA and CDR2 YNFKEQ. After removal of 2 bases from V and 6 bases from J, the junction contained 8 bases not matched to a gene. The CDR3 here is CASSQKAGTGHEKLFF. CDR3 nucleotides: TGTGCCAGCAGCCAAAAAGCCGGGACAGGACATGAAAAACTGTTTTTT.

This chain joins TRBV19 and TRBJ1-2; 7 positions agree with TRBD1. Germline V lookup: CDR1 LNHDA, CDR2 SQIVND (reference sequence). V dropped 7 bases and J dropped 5; count of bases not matched to a gene: 10. The CDR3 runs to 14 residues. CDR3 bases: TGTGCCAGTACAACCCCAGGGGGTTCTTATGGCTACACCTTC. This sequence encodes CASTTPGGSYGYTF.